This T cell receptor beta chain was obtained from a study of cytomegalovirus exposure and HLA in healthy donors. The V gene's germline CDR1 is KGHSH and CDR2 LQKENI. The J segment lost 5 bases and the V segment lost 2 bases, leaving 9 bases of the junction unmatched. The CDR3 covers 17 residues. The study's findings and limits: Analysis was carried out at a later point, and it linked a missense DCLRE1C variant to TCR beta V- and J-gene trimming. V segments that were indistinguishable, TRBV6-2 and TRBV6-3 among them, were omitted from analysis.

It was with 60 Vbeta and 13 Jbeta primers that the PCR ran. Profiled with immunoSEQ multiplex PCR; TCRdb holds only in-frame clones, not every one. The sample lists roughly 180,000 clones; roughly 84% were seen once. Points on this clone: Its antigen is not identified.

The sample was PBMCs. The sequence was collected from a man aged 30 to 45 in good health and CMV-seronegative. This chain joins TRBV18 and TRBJ2-5; 12 nucleotides match TRBD2. The CDR3 region has the DNA TGTGCCAGCTCACCAACCCGACTAGCGGGAGACCGGGAGACCCAGTACTTC. Its protein is CASSPTRLAGDRETQYF.